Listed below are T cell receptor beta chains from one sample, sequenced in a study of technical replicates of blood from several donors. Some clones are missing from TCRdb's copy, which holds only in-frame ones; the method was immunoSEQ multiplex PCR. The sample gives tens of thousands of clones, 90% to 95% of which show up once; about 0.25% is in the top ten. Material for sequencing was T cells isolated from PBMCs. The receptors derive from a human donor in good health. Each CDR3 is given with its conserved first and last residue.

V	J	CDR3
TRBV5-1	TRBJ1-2	CASSLDRGWGYTF
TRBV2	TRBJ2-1	CAIELADNNEQFF
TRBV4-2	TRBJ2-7	CASSQRTRDRVAYEQYF
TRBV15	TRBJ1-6	CATSRDAGYSSPLHF
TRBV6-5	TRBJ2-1	CASSLLAGPLNEQFF
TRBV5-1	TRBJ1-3	CASSLRGSSGNTIYF
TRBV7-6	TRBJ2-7	CASSPIAGAEYEQYF
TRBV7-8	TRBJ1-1	CASSPQPGQRNTEAFF
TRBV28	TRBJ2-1	CASTLLAGGNNEQFF
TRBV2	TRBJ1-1	CAHRQGSLDTEAFF
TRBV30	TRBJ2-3	CAWSQVADPDTQYF
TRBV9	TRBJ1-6	CASSLDGQYNSPLHF
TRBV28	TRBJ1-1	CASRLDRAGNTEAFF
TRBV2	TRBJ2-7	CASVKGQGALPLYF
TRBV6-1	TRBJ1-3	CASSEQGRVGNTIYF
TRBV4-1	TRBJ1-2	CASSQLGQGVHGYTF
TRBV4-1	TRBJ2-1	CASSPRATEGSNEQFF
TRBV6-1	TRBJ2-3	CASRREVSDTQYF
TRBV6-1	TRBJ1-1	CASSPQGNTEAFF
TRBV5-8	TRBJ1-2	CASSPGWGQSNYGYTF
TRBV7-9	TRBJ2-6	CASSLIGPRRVSGANVLTF
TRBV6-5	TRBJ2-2	CASSYSRGIDTGELFF
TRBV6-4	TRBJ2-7	CASSVGTGSYEQYF
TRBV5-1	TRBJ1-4	CASSLHERRDEKLFF
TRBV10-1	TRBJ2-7	CASGHLYEQYF
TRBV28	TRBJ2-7	CASRGAGAISYEQYF
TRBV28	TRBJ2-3	CASSLIQVLTDTQYF
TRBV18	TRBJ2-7	CASSPPIGTSASYEQYF
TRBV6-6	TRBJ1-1	CASSLQGVGTEAFF
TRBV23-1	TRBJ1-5	CASTPVCDAGIFSNQPQHF
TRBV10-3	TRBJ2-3	CAISAGLAVPSDTQYF
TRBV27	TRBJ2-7	CASSPETSFSYEQYF
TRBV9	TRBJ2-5	CASSAGGLAEETQYF
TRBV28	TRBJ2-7	CASSLCLFVPRSFCEQYF
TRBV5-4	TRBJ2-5	CASSSIGGTKPETQYF
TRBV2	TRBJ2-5	CASNQPDRDETQYF
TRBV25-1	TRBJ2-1	CASSGTGHEQFF
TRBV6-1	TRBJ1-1	CASKAGGKAFF
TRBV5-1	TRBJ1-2	CASSWTGRNYGYTF
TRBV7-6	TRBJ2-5	CASSTPDRGGETQYF
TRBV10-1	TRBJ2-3	CASGSGFGDTQYF
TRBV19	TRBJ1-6	CASSSRGQNSPLHF
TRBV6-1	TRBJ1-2	CASSEGGGDPSPYGYTF
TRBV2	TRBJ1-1	CASNAQGAMNTEAFF
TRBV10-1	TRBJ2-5	CASSQAGGQETQYF
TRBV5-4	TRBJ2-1	CASSLAGGGGGNEQFF
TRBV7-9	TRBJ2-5	CASERTGGGQETQYF
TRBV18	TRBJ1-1	CASSPGTQAFF
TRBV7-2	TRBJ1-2	CASSLAPGLRLGGYTF
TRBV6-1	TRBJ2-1	CASSELVAGGPEQFF
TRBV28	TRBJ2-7	CASSLSSGRNYEQYF
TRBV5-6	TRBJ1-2	CASSFTKTGLGTF
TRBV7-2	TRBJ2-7	CASSLAGELGQYF
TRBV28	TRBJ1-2	CASSNWAANYGYTF
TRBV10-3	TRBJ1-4	CAISETKTGALNEKLFF